This T cell receptor (beta chain) is drawn from a study of blood T cell repertoires in COVID-19. About the research overall: The analysed material was cDNA or gDNA that came from T cells, B-cell-depleted T cells, or PBMCs.

A COVID-19 case had been met by exposed participants during the 2 weeks before study entry. Germline assignment: CDR1 SEHNR and CDR2 FQNEAQ (reference sequence). The J segment lost 0 bases and the V segment lost 5 bases, leaving 9 bases of the junction unmatched. The CDR3 length is 16 residues. TCRdb keeps only in-frame clones here, not all; method: immunoSEQ multiplex PCR. The data show around 160,000 clones, roughly 87% seen once. The sequencing sample was made of PBMCs or T cells enriched from blood (not recorded which). V gene TRBV7-9 combines with J gene TRBJ2-7, with 8 bases lining up with TRBD2. This TCR derives from a woman between 40 and 55 years old who had been exposed to COVID-19. Here the CDR3 DNA reads TGTGCCAGCAGCCTCGCCGGCGGGAGGAGCTCCTACGAGCAGTACTTC. It yields the protein CASSLAGGRSSYEQYF.